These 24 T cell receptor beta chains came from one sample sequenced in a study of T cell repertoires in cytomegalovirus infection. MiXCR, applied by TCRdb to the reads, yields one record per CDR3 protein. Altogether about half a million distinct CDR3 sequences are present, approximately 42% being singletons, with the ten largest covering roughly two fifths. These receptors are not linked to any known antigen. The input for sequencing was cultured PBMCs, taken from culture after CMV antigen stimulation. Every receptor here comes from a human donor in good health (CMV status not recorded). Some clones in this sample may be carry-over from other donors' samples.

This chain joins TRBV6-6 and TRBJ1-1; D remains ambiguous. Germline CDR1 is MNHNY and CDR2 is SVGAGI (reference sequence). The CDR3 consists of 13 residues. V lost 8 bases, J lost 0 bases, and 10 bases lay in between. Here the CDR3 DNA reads TGTGCCAGCCTCAAAAAGGTGAACACTGAAGCTTTCTTT. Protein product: CASLKKVNTEAFF.

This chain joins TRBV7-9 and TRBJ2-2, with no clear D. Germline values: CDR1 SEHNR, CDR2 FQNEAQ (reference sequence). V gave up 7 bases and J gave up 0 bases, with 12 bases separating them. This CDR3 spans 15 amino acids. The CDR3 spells CASKTVLTNTGELFF. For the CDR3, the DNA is TGTGCCAGCAAAACAGTCCTAACGAACACCGGGGAGCTGTTTTTT.

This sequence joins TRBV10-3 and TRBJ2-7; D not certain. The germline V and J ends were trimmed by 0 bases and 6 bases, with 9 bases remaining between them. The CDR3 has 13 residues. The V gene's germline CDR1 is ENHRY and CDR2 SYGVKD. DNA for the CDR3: TGTGCCATCAGTGAGTCAGGGTCAACCGAGCAGTACTTC. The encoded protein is CAISESGSTEQYF.

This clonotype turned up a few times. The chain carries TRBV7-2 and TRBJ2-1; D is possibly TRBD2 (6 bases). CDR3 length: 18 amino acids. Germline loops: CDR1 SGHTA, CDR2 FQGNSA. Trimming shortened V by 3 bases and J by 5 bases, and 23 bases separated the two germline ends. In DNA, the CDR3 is TGTGCCAGCAGCTTTCCGGACATGGCGGGACCTGGTCACAATGAGCAGTTCTTC. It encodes CASSFPDMAGPGHNEQFF.

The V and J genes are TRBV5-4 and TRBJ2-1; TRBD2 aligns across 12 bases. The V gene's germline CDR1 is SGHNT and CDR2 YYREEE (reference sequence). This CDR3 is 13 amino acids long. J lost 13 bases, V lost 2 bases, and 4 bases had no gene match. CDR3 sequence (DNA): TGTGCCAGCAGCTTCGGACTAGCGGGGCCCCAGTTCTTC. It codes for CASSFGLAGPQFF.

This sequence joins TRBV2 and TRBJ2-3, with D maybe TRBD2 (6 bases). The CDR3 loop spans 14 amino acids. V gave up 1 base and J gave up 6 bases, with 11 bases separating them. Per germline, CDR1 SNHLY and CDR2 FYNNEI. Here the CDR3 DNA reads TGTGCCAGCAGTGAAGTGGTAGCGGCGGATACGCAGTATTTT. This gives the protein CASSEVVAADTQYF.

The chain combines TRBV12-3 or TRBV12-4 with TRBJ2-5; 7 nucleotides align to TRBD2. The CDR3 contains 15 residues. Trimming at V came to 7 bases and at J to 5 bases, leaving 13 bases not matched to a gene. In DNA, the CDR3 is TGTGCCAGCACCCGACTAGCCGGAGGCGGGGAGACCCAGTACTTC. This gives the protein CASTRLAGGGETQYF.

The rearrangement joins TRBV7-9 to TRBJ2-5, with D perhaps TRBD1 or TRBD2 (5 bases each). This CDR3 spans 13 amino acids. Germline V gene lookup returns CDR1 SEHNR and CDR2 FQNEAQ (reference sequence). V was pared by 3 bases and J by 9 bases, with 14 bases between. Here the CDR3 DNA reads TGTGCCAGCAGCTTTATAGATGGGACGGCCCAGTACTTC. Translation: CASSFIDGTAQYF.

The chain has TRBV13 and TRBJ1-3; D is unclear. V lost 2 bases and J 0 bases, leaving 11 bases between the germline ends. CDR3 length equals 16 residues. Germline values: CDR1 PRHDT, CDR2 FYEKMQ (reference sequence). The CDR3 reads CASSLFASHSGNTIYF. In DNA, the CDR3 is TGTGCCAGCAGCTTATTTGCGTCTCACTCTGGAAACACCATATATTTT. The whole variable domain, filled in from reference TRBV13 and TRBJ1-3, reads AAGVIQSPRHLIKEKRETATLKCYPIPRHDTVYWYQQGPGQDPQFLISFYEKMQSDKGSIPDRFSAQQFSDYHSELNMSSLELGDSALYFCASSLFASHSGNTIYFGEGSWLTVV.

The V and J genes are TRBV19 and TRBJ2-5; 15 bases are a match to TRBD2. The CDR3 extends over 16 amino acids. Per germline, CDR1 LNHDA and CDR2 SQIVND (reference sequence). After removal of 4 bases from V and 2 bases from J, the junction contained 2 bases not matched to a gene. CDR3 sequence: CASSKGLAGGQETQYF. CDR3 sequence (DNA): TGTGCCAGTAGTAAAGGACTAGCGGGAGGGCAAGAGACCCAGTACTTC.

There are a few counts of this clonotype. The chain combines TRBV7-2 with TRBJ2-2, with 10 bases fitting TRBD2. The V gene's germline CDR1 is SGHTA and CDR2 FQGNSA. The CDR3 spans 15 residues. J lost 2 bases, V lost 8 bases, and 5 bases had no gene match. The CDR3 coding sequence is TGTGCCAGCGGACTAGCGGAGTCAAACACCGGGGAGCTGTTTTTT. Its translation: CASGLAESNTGELFF.

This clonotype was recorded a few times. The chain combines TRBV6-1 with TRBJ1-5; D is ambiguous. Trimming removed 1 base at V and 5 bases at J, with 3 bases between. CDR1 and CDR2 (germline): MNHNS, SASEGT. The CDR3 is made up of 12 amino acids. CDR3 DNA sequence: TGTGCCAGCAGTGAAGGATATCAGCCCCAGCATTTT. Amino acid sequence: CASSEGYQPQHF.

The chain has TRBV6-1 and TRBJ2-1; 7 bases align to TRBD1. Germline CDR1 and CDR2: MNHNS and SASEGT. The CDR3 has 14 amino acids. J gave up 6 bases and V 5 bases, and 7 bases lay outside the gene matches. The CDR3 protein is CASSTRQGPNEQFF. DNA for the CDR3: TGTGCCAGCAGTACCCGACAGGGCCCCAATGAGCAGTTCTTC.

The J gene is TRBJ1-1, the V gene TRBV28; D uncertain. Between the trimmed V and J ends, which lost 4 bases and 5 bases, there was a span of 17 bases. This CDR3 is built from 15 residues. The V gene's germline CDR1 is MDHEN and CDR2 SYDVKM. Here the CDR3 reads CASSSVRGDRTEAFF. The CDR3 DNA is TGTGCCAGCAGTTCCGTCCGGGGAGATCGGACTGAAGCTTTCTTT.

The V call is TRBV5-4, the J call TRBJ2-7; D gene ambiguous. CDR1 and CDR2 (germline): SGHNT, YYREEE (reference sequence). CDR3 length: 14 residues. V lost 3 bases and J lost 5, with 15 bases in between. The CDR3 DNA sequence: TGTGCCAGCAGCTCGCCATCGGCAGGTAACGAGCAGTACTTC. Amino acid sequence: CASSSPSAGNEQYF. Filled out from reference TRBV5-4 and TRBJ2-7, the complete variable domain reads ETGVTQSPTHLIKTRGQQVTLRCSSQSGHNTVSWYQQALGQGPQFIFQYYREEENGRGNFPPRFSGLQFPNYSSELNVNALELDDSALYLCASSSPSAGNEQYFGPGTRLTVT.

This CDR3 reads CASTAGTPGNTIYF. Here the CDR3 DNA reads TGTGCCAGCACCGCGGGGACGCCCGGAAACACCATATATTTT. The chain couples TRBV12-3 or TRBV12-4 to TRBJ1-3; a possible D gene is TRBD1 (5 bases). This CDR3 is 14 amino acids long. V was shortened by 7 bases and J by 4 bases, with 14 bases between the two germline ends.

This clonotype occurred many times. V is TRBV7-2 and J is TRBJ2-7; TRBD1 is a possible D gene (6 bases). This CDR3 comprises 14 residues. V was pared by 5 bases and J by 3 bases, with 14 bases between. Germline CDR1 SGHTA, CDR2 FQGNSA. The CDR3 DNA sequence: TGTGCCAGCAGCCCGATGAGGACAGTCTACGAGCAGTACTTC. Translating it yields CASSPMRTVYEQYF. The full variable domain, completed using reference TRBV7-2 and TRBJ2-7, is GAGVSQSPSNKVTEKGKDVELRCDPISGHTALYWYRQSLGQGLEFLIYFQGNSAPDKSGLPSDRFSAERTGGSVSTLTIQRTQQEDSAVYLCASSPMRTVYEQYFGPGTRLTVT.

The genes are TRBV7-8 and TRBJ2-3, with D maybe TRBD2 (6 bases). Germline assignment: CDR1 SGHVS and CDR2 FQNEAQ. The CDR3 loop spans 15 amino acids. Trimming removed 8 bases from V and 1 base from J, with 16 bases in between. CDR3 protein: CASVDGGQGTDTQYF. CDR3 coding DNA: TGTGCCAGCGTCGATGGAGGGCAGGGCACAGATACGCAGTATTTT.

CDR3 in amino acids: CASKPAAITDTQYF. For the CDR3, the DNA is TGTGCCAGCAAACCGGCCGCAATCACAGATACGCAGTATTTT. This chain links TRBV7-2 with TRBJ2-3; D unresolved. Germline V CDR1 and CDR2: SGHTA, FQGNSA. The V gene lost 7 bases and the J gene lost 2 bases, with 13 bases spanning the gap. This CDR3 is built from 14 residues. The variable domain in full, completed from reference TRBV7-2 and TRBJ2-3, reads GAGVSQSPSNKVTEKGKDVELRCDPISGHTALYWYRQSLGQGLEFLIYFQGNSAPDKSGLPSDRFSAERTGGSVSTLTIQRTQQEDSAVYLCASKPAAITDTQYFGPGTRLTVL.

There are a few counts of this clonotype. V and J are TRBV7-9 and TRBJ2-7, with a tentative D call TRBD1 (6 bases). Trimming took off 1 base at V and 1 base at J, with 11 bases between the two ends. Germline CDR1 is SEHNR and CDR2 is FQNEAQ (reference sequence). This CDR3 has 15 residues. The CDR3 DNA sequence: TGTGCCAGCAGCTTAGTTCCAGGGGCTTCCTACGAGCAGTACTTC. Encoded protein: CASSLVPGASYEQYF.

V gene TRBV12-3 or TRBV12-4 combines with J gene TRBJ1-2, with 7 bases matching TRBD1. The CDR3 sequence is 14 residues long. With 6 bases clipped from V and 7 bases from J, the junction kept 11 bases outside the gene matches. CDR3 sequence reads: CASRSNLRGPGYTF. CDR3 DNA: TGTGCCAGCAGGTCCAATCTGAGGGGGCCTGGCTACACCTTC.

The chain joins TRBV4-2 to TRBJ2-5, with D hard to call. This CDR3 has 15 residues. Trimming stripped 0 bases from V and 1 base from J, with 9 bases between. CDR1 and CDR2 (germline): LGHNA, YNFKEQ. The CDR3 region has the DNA TGTGCCAGCAGCCAAGAGGGTCGAGCCCAAGAGACCCAGTACTTC. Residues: CASSQEGRAQETQYF.

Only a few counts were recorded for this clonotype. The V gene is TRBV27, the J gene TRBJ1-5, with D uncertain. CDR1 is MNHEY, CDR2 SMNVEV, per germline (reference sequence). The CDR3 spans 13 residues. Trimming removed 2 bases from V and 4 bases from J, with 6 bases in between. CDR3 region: CASSLMPNQPQHF. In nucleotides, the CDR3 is TGTGCCAGCAGTTTAATGCCAAATCAGCCCCAGCATTTT.

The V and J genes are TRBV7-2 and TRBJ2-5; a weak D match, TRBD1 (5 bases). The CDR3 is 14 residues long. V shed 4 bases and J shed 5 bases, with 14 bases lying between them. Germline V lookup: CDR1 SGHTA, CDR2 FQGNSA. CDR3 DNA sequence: TGTGCCAGCAGCTCGATACTGGGGCGGGAGACCCAGTACTTC. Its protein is CASSSILGRETQYF.